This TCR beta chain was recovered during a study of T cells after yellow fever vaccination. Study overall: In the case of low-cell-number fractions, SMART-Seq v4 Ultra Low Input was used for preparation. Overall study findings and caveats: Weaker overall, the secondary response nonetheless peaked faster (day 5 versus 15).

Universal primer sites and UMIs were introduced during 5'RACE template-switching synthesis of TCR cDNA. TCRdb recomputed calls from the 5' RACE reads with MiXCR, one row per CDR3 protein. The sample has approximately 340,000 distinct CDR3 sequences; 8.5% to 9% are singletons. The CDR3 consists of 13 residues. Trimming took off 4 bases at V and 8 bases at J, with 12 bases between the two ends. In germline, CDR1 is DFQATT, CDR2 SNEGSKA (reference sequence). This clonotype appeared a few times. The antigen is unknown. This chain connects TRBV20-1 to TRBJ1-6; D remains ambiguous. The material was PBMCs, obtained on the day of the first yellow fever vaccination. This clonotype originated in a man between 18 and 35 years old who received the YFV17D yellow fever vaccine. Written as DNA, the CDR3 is TGCAGTGCTACCATTGATGGGGATTCACCCCTCCACTTT. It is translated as CSATIDGDSPLHF.